This T cell receptor beta chain was retrieved from a study of cytomegalovirus exposure and HLA in healthy donors (dated by TCRdb to the late 2010s). In the study overall: An earlier analysis of several hundred of the donors reported more than 250 Gb of sequence data and roughly 110 million unique TCR beta sequences from 150 million to 200 million T cells. On average, around 240,000 unique TCR beta nucleotide sequences were sequenced per donor among several hundred genotyped donors of the cohort, with 15% to 20% of those sequences being non-productive. Using immunosequencing, the study profiled T cell repertoires from around 680 subjects and related those repertoires to cytomegalovirus serostatus. In the later analysis, no new phenotypic data were used to find candidate immune exposures; instead, reliance was placed on TCR beta sequences and their occurrence across donors. In a later analysis, previously published TCR beta repertoires from 500 to 750 donors were re-analyzed and high-resolution HLA genotyping was added so that TCR occurrence patterns could be studied. Approximately 300 gigabases of sequencing data and tens of millions of unique TCR sequences were included in an early release covering 550 to 650 HLA-typed donors. Typing coverage differed by locus: A, B, C, DRB1 and DQB1 were typed in roughly 629-630 donors, DQA1 in approximately 520, DPA1 in around 580, and DPB1 in 400 to 490. Five DR-DQ haplotypes were treated as single units for association and clustering because of strong linkage in the cohort. In an earlier analysis of several hundred of the donors, high-throughput TCR beta sequencing was used to judge whether each TCR beta V gene segment behaved as functional or pseudogenic. High-throughput TCR immunosequencing, statistical association of individual TCRs with disease status, and machine learning were combined to predict cytomegalovirus infection status. The study was designed to test whether signatures of past pathogen exposure could be identified by cataloging public T cell receptors. Alongside the repertoire data, information on donor age, sex, ethnicity and CMV serostatus was compiled. All discovery cohort repertoires had been generated using a single sequencing platform. Genome-wide SNP genotypes for about three fifths of the roughly 670 donors were used in a later genetic analysis, which treated that subset as a discovery cohort. A separate validation cohort of more than 100 different subjects was used in addition to the 666-subject first cohort. HLA typing included class I and class II loci at four-digit resolution. Of the 398 genotyped donors, 75% to 85% were placed in the genetic ancestry cluster associated with self-reported Caucasian donors.

Counted from cysteine to phenylalanine, this CDR3 has 13 amino acids. Just CDR3 DNA is preserved here, 39 bases in frame from base 1. V and J are trimmed by 5 bases and 7 bases, and the gene matches miss 4 bases of the junction. The germline V gene (reference sequence) gives CDR1 as SEHNR and CDR2 as FQNEAQ. Preparation of the library involved the immunoSEQ multiplex PCR assay. The multiplex PCR relied on a mix of 60 forward primers for TCR Vbeta segments and 13 reverse primers for TCR Jbeta segments. The CDR3 region of rearranged TCR beta genes was amplified from genomic DNA by a multiplex PCR assay. Amplified TCR beta libraries were sequenced as 87-base-pair reads on the Illumina HiSeq System. The authors processed their data as follows. Across the 670 or so repertoires, a later analysis counted 78 million or so unique TCR beta chains, roughly 11 million of which were shared by at least two donors. A nearest-neighbor algorithm error-corrected the raw reads and collapsed the reads into unique sequences, merging closely related sequences to remove PCR and sequencing errors. Alignment of CDR3 sequences to IMGT reference sequences was used to assign V, D and J gene segments. For a sequence to be retained, a match of at least six nucleotides was required to both a V gene segment and a J gene segment. A rearrangement was called productive if the CDR3 had no stop codons and remained in frame with V and J, and every other rearrangement was called non-productive. Following IMGT convention, CDR3 was defined as the stretch from the second conserved V-encoded cysteine to the conserved J-encoded phenylalanine. The earlier analysis of a few hundred of the donors excluded sequences that lacked an unambiguous match to a single V gene segment. An earlier analysis of just under 600 of the donors called V segments functional above 56.7% productive rearrangements and segregating when the between-donor standard deviation exceeded 5%. A statistical classification framework was built for diagnosing cytomegalovirus status from the catalog of TCR beta chain sequences. V and J gene assignment, in a later analysis, came from comparing TCR nucleotide sequences with IMGT/GENE-DB human TR gene sequences. In a later analysis, CDR3 sequences and most-parsimonious VDJ recombination scenarios were assigned using the TCRdist pipeline. A later analysis defined each TCR beta chain by its CDR3 amino acid sequence plus V-gene family, and excluded reads lacking a unique V-gene family. In a later analysis, fewer than 600 highly shared, low-generation-probability nucleotide sequences were removed to address suspected cross-contamination and a sequencing artifact. In a later analysis, a clonal expansion index was calculated for each public chain from normalized within-repertoire ranks of inferred template counts. In a later analysis, generation probabilities were computed using a VDJ recombination model fitted to out-of-frame rearrangements, and the results were checked against IGoR. A later analysis scored TCR-TCR, TCR-HLA and TCR-CMV co-occurrence with hypergeometric tests, applying a repertoire-size bias correction to TCR pairs. False discovery rates were estimated in a later analysis by permuting HLA or CMV assignments 20 times. In a later analysis, co-occurring TCRs were grouped using DBSCAN, with TCRdist sequence similarity added in when clustering inside HLA-allele-positive subsets. Co-occurrence clustering excluded repertoires with fewer than 30,000 or more than 120,000 public chains, plus five with anomalous nucleotide sharing. Held by TCRdb, this immuneACCESS table contains in-frame sequences only and omits some clones. Under half of the omission traces to an unresolved V gene where checked; the cause of the rest is unknown. Clonal size and the V and J genes are those of that table, whereas D and trimming came from the DNA. The sample records about 150,000 clones, roughly four fifths of which are singletons. The top ten clonotypes cover roughly 8% of the sample.

As concerns this clone: Its antigen specificity is not known. Base qualities are not recorded, but no much larger clone differs from it by a single base.

Overall study outcomes, separate from this receptor: The sequencing pipeline was judged likely to have produced a cluster of highly shared sequence variants as a technical artifact. According to a later analysis, parvovirus B19, influenza, CMV and Epstein-Barr virus appeared linked to several top co-occurrence clusters. The 87-base-pair reads could not distinguish some IMGT-functional V segments, including TRBV6-2 and TRBV6-3, so those segments were excluded. In both the original and validation cohorts, the classifier was reported to diagnose cytomegalovirus status with high specificity and sensitivity. Correlated functional status among segregating V segments might be attributable to linkage disequilibrium, but an unknown experimental factor could not be ruled out. The earlier analysis of some 540 of the donors excluded 15 to 20 rarely observed V segments, including chromosome 9 orphons, because counts were too low. A later analysis associated about 17,000 TCR beta sequences with specific HLA alleles at a false discovery rate of 0.05. In a later analysis, HLA-associated TCR beta chains showed more clonal expansion and lower generation probabilities than non-associated chains that were equally common. In the study, approximately 160 TCR beta chains were listed as associated with cytomegalovirus. When HLA alleles, especially DR and DQ, strongly co-occurred, attributing TCR associations to individual alleles was difficult. It was suggested by the authors that the approach could potentially be generalized to other disease states and immunological phenotypes. Because HLA typing was missing for some donors at each locus, association tests included only the typed subset. In a later analysis, the rate of TCR association differed among HLA loci, with DRB1 alleles having the most associated TCRs and HLA-C alleles having the fewest. Across donors, most TCR sequences were observed very rarely, whereas some public TCRs were present in many individuals. In a later analysis, most CMV-associated TCR beta chains were found to appear HLA-restricted, with HLA associations seemingly driven largely by CMV exposure. According to a later genetic analysis, donors in an Asian-associated ancestry cluster had fewer N-insertions in productive TCRs than the roughly 670-donor mean. In an earlier analysis of a few hundred of the donors, most TCR beta V segments were observed in productive rearrangements about 87% or about 30% of the time, broadly matching IMGT annotations. Sequencing depth was assumed to be roughly uniform across donors in the presence/absence analyses, though that assumption may not hold. A few of the identified cytomegalovirus-associated TCR beta chains were confirmed in vitro to be specific for cytomegalovirus antigens. The only immune exposure information available for the cohort was CMV serostatus. This cohort had only TCR beta chains sequenced, and the lack of alpha or paired-chain data limited which features could be detected. A further reported finding was that TCR beta sequences accurately predicted the HLA-A and HLA-B alleles for most subjects in the first cohort. A later genetic analysis associated a missense DCLRE1C variant with V-gene and J-gene trimming of TCR beta chains, and an independent cohort replicated the association.

The cohort was made up of approximately 670 healthy bone marrow donors. At the time of sampling, every cohort member was nominally healthy, though immune exposures that went unrecorded were likely present. The donor was CMV seropositive and belonged to the group of 250 to 300 seropositive cohort members. A peripheral blood sample was provided by each donor, and peripheral blood mononuclear cells were used for TCR beta sequencing. Genomic DNA was extracted from the blood cell samples with the Qiagen DNeasy Blood Extraction Kit. The sample was PBMCs. The sequence links TRBV7-9 to TRBJ1-5; TRBD1 matches 8 bases in the middle. This receptor was taken from a woman between 45 and 65 years old in good health and CMV-seropositive. In nucleotides, the sequence is TGTGCCAGCAGCCTGGACAGGGTGCAGCCCCAGCATTTT. It translates as CASSLDRVQPQHF. Full variable domain (CDR3 extended with the reference TRBV7-9 and TRBJ1-5 proteins): DTGVSQNPRHKITKRGQNVTFRCDPISEHNRLYWYRQTLGQGPEFLTYFQNEAQLEKSRLLSDRFSAERPKGSFSTLEIQRTEQGDSAMYLCASSLDRVQPQHFGDGTRLSIL.